These 11 T cell receptor beta chains came from one sample sequenced in a study of cytomegalovirus exposure and HLA in healthy donors (dated by TCRdb to the late 2010s). The receptor library was made with the immunoSEQ multiplex PCR assay. The multiplex PCR relied on a mix of 60 forward primers for TCR Vbeta segments and 13 reverse primers for TCR Jbeta segments. TCRdb provides this immuneACCESS table in a form limited to in-frame rearrangements. Some clones are lacking; in checked studies, under half of them reflect an unresolved V gene, and why the rest are absent is not known. Counted in this sample were roughly 97,000 clones; more than 75% of them appeared once. The ten most abundant clones make up approximately 1.7% of the sample. The sequencing sample was made of PBMCs. These receptor sequences come from a woman between 40 and 50 years old in good health and CMV-seronegative.

This chain uses TRBV6-5 with TRBJ2-1; possible D gene TRBD2, 6 bases. CDR3 size: 13 residues. Germline V gene data show CDR1 as MNHEY and CDR2 as SVGAGI. The V end lost 8 bases, the J end lost 3 bases, and 11 bases lay between the germline ends. The CDR3 spells CASGGLYYNEQFF. As DNA, the CDR3 is TGTGCCAGCGGGGGACTTTACTACAATGAGCAGTTCTTC.

The chain links TRBV9 to TRBJ1-1; D perhaps matches TRBD1 (5 bases). V was cut by 2 bases and J by 1 base, with 6 bases left in between. Germline V gene data show CDR1 as SGDLS and CDR2 as YYNGEE. This CDR3 is built from 13 residues. Here the CDR3 reads CASSVQGNTEAFF. The CDR3 DNA sequence: TGTGCCAGCAGCGTCCAGGGGAACACTGAAGCTTTCTTT.

J is TRBJ2-1 and V is TRBV9, with a weak D call TRBD2 (5 bases). Trimming removed 6 bases at V and 7 bases at J, with 14 bases between. The CDR3 totals 13 residues. CDR1 and CDR2 (germline): SGDLS, YYNGEE. The CDR3 loop is CASTSSSGNEQFF. The CDR3 DNA follows: TGTGCCAGCACCTCTAGTTCGGGAAATGAGCAGTTCTTC.

This chain joins TRBV18 and TRBJ1-1; possibly TRBD1 for D (6 bases). V was trimmed by 8 bases and J by 1 base, leaving 14 bases between them. The germline gives CDR1 KGHSH, CDR2 LQKENI. The CDR3 consists of 14 residues. Here the CDR3 DNA reads TGTGCCAGCCAACAGGGTGCGACGAACACTGAAGCTTTCTTT. Translation gives CASQQGATNTEAFF.

The V and J genes are TRBV4-1 and TRBJ1-1, with D unresolved. The germline CDR1 and CDR2 sequences are MGHRA and YSYEKL. V dropped 0 bases and J dropped 1 base, with 9 bases sitting between them. The CDR3 runs 15 residues. The CDR3 DNA is TGCGCCAGCAGCCAAGATTTTGGCCCGAACACTGAAGCTTTCTTT. It specifies CASSQDFGPNTEAFF.

This clone was seen only a few times. One end of the junction is discordant with germline, which a read error may explain. The chain has TRBV7-9 and TRBJ2-7, with 7 bases that match TRBD1. Germline assignment: CDR1 SEHNR and CDR2 FQNEAQ (reference sequence). The CDR3 is 16 amino acids. CDR3 DNA sequence: TGTTCCAGCAGCTTAGAAGCCGCAGGGGGCTCCTACGAGCAGTACTTC. Translating it yields CSSSLEAAGGSYEQYF. Variable domain in full (rest from reference TRBV7-9 and TRBJ2-7): DTGVSQNPRHKITKRGQNVTFRCDPISEHNRLYWYRQTLGQGPEFLTYFQNEAQLEKSRLLSDRFSAERPKGSFSTLEIQRTEQGDSAMYLCSSSLEAAGGSYEQYFGPGTRLTVT.

The rearrangement uses TRBV6-1 and TRBJ1-2, with D hard to call. CDR3 length: 15 amino acids. CDR1 is MNHNS, CDR2 SASEGT, per germline. Trimming removed 1 base from V and 2 bases from J, with 11 bases in between. Here the CDR3 reads CASSEEPHSNYGYTF. In nucleotides, the CDR3 is TGTGCCAGCAGTGAAGAACCGCACAGCAACTATGGCTACACCTTC.

This chain links TRBV18 with TRBJ2-3; TRBD2 matches at 7 bases. Looked up from germline, CDR1 is KGHSH and CDR2 is LQKENI. J lost 2 bases, V lost 3 bases, and 5 bases had no gene match. This CDR3 comprises 15 residues. The CDR3: CASSPPGLLTDTQYF. As DNA, the CDR3 is TGTGCCAGCTCACCCCCGGGACTACTCACAGATACGCAGTATTTT.

This chain connects TRBV11-2 to TRBJ1-4, with D hard to call. CDR3 length: 16 amino acids. The V end was cut by 1 base, the J end by 8 bases, with 17 bases between. Germline V gives CDR1 SGHAT, CDR2 FQNNGV. CDR3 bases: TGTGCCAGCAGCTTAGTTCCGGTTTTCCAGAGGGAAAAACTGTTTTTT. Amino acid sequence: CASSLVPVFQREKLFF.

In this sample, this clone turned up a few times. The chain recombines TRBV5-4 with TRBJ2-7, with 7 nucleotides matching TRBD2. The CDR3 has 15 residues. The J segment lost 4 bases and the V segment lost 4 bases, leaving 11 bases of the junction unmatched. Germline CDR1 SGHNT, CDR2 YYREEE (reference sequence). The chain's CDR3 is CASSLGSGNRYEQYF. CDR3 coding DNA: TGTGCCAGCAGCCTCGGAAGCGGGAATCGATACGAGCAGTACTTC.

The chain couples TRBV28 to TRBJ2-5; possible D gene TRBD1, 5 bases. Germline CDR1 and CDR2: MDHEN and SYDVKM. Trimming took off 4 bases at V and 5 bases at J, with 11 bases between the two ends. This CDR3 comprises 13 residues. The CDR3, as DNA: TGTGCCAGCAGTTCTGACAGTCCGGAGACCCAGTACTTC. The encoded protein is CASSSDSPETQYF.